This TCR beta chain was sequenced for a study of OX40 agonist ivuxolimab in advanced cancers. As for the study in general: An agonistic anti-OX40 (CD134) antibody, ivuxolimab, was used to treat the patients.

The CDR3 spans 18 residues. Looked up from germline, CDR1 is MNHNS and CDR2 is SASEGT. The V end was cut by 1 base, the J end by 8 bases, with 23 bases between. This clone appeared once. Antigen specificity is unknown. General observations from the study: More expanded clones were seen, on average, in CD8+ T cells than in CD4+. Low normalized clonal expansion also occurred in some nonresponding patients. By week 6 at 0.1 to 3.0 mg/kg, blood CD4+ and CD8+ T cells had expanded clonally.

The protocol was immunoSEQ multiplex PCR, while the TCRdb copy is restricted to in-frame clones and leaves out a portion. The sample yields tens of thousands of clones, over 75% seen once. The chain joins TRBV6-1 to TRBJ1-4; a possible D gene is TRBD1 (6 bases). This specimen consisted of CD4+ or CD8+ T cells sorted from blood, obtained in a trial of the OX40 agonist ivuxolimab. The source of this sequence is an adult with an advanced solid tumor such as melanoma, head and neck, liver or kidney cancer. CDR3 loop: CASSEGWTAYTQEEKLFF. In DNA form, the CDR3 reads TGTGCCAGCAGTGAAGGTTGGACAGCGTACACTCAGGAGGAAAAACTGTTTTTT.